This is a list of T cell receptor beta chains from one sample in a study of T-cell memory formation after mild COVID-19. TCRdb fed the 5' RACE reads into MiXCR, producing one record per CDR3 protein. The table records 350,000 to 450,000 distinct CDR3 sequences, approximately 24% of them present only once. Sample: PBMCs or a T cell subset sorted from them (not recorded which). These receptors came from an adult woman who had mild COVID-19 (a few samples of this study predate the infection). Cell type and time point are not known. Each CDR3 is given with its conserved first and last residue. D genes are given only for firm matches. A clone size is listed for some rows: how often the clone was seen (once, few, many), or a class if it is expanded.

size	V	D	J	DNA	CDR3
many	TRBV11-2	-	TRBJ2-3	TGTGCCAGCAGCTTATGGGGGGCAGATACGCAGTATTTT	CASSLWGADTQYF
-	TRBV5-6	-	TRBJ2-1	TGTGCCAGCAGCTTGAGAGATCATGAGCAGTTCTTC	CASSLRDHEQFF
many	TRBV5-1	-	TRBJ1-5	TGCGCCAGCAGCTTGGGGGCGGGAGGCCAGCCCCAGCATTTT	CASSLGAGGQPQHF
few	TRBV12-3/TRBV12-4	TRBD2	TRBJ2-1	TGTGCCAGCAGCTTCCTAGCGGGAGCTCTTGAGCAGTTCTTC	CASSFLAGALEQFF
many	TRBV20-1	TRBD2	TRBJ2-1	TGCAGCGCACTGACGGGACTAGCGGGAGTCGAGCAGTTCTTC	CSALTGLAGVEQFF
few	TRBV7-2	-	TRBJ2-7	TGTGCCAGCAGCTTAGCGCTAGGGGACTGGGAGCAGTACTTC	CASSLALGDWEQYF
-	TRBV5-4	-	TRBJ1-2	TGTGCCAGCAGCGTCGTACAGACTAACTATGGCTACACCTTC	CASSVVQTNYGYTF
many	TRBV5-6	TRBD2	TRBJ2-1	TGTGCCAGCAGCTTATTTGGGTACGGGAGGGCCGGTGAGCAGTTCTTC	CASSLFGYGRAGEQFF
-	TRBV30	TRBD1	TRBJ2-7	TGTGCCGGCAACCGGGACAGGCTTTCCTACGAGCAGTACTTC	CAGNRDRLSYEQYF
few	TRBV19	-	TRBJ1-2	TGTGCCAGTAGCGCAACACCGGACGGGACGGCCGGCTACACCTTC	CASSATPDGTAGYTF
-	TRBV12-3/TRBV12-4	-	TRBJ1-5	TGTGCCAGCAGTGCCCATGGTGGAGCTCAGCCCCAGCATTTT	CASSAHGGAQPQHF
-	TRBV11-3	-	TRBJ2-7	TGTGCCAGCAGCTTCGGGTGGGAGCAGTACTTC	CASSFGWEQYF
few	TRBV15	-	TRBJ1-2	TGTGCCACCAGCAGAGATATGGCCCAGTACTATGGCTACACCTTC	CATSRDMAQYYGYTF
-	TRBV4-1	TRBD2	TRBJ2-5	TGCGCCAGCAGCCAAGAACGAGCTAGCGGGGGAAAACAAGAGACCCAGTACTTC	CASSQERASGGKQETQYF
-	TRBV20-1	-	TRBJ1-1	TGCAGTGAAAGAGGGGGGGACACGGGTTATACTGAAGCTTTCTTT	CSERGGDTGYTEAFF
-	TRBV7-9	-	TRBJ2-5	TGTGCCAGCAGCTTAGCCTTAGGACTGGCTCAAGAGACCCAGTACTTC	CASSLALGLAQETQYF
-	TRBV4-1	-	TRBJ1-1	TGCGCCAGCAGCCACCCCCGGGACGTTTCGAACACTGAAGCTTTCTTT	CASSHPRDVSNTEAFF
-	TRBV24-1	-	TRBJ1-5	TGTGCCACCAGTGGAGGCGGGACCCAGTTTAATCAGCCCCAGCATTTT	CATSGGGTQFNQPQHF
many	TRBV11-2	TRBD2	TRBJ2-2	TGTGCCAGCAGCCCCCGAAGCGGGGTCAACACCGGGGAGCTGTTTTTT	CASSPRSGVNTGELFF
-	TRBV6-4	-	TRBJ2-4	TGTGCCAGCAGTGACTCGGGGGGACTCCGACCGGCCAAAAACATTCAGTACTTC	CASSDSGGLRPAKNIQYF
many	TRBV3-1	-	TRBJ1-1	TGTGCCAGCAGCCAAGCGGGGTCGGGAGTGGACACTGAAGCTTTCTTT	CASSQAGSGVDTEAFF
-	TRBV4-1	TRBD1	TRBJ1-3	TGCGCCAGCAGCCAAGTATGGCAGGGGGCAATCCCTGGAAACACCATATATTTT	CASSQVWQGAIPGNTIYF
-	TRBV2	-	TRBJ2-7	TGTGCCAGCGGGGCGGGAAGGACAAGCCGAGGAGGCGAGCAGTACTTC	CASGAGRTSRGGEQYF
few	TRBV5-1	TRBD2	TRBJ2-2	TGCGCCAGCAGCTTGGAGCGGGGCCGAATAAACACCGGGGAGCTGTTTTTT	CASSLERGRINTGELFF
-	TRBV20-1	TRBD1	TRBJ1-2	TGCAGTGCTAGCCCAAAGACAGGGGGCTGGGGCTACACCTTC	CSASPKTGGWGYTF
-	TRBV19	-	TRBJ2-5	TGTGCCAGTAAGAGCGCAGGGTCGGAGACCCAGTACTTC	CASKSAGSETQYF
-	TRBV6-5	-	TRBJ1-1	TGTGCCAGCAGTGATGCGTCTGAAGCTTTCTTT	CASSDASEAFF
few	TRBV20-1	TRBD2	TRBJ2-1	TGCAGTGCTGCACCCGGGACTAGCGGGAGGATCCCCTACAATGAGCAGTTCTTC	CSAAPGTSGRIPYNEQFF
-	TRBV7-2	-	TRBJ2-3	TGTGCCAGCAGCCCTAGGGAGGCCAGGGGTCGAGCGCAGTATTTT	CASSPREARGRAQYF
-	TRBV7-9	TRBD2	TRBJ2-3	TGTGCCAGCAGCTTAGCCCTAGCGGGCACAGATACGCAGTATTTT	CASSLALAGTDTQYF
-	TRBV21-1	-	TRBJ2-7	TGTGCCAGCATGGCAGGGAAGGGACCTCCCTACTACGAGCAGTACTTC	CASMAGKGPPYYEQYF
-	TRBV7-3	TRBD2	TRBJ2-1	TGTGCCAGCAGCCCCGCGGGACTAGCGGGGGGAAATGAGCAGTTCTTC	CASSPAGLAGGNEQFF
-	TRBV5-1	-	TRBJ2-3	TGCGCCAGCAGCTTCGAACTTCAGGGGGGGAGGGATACGCAGTATTTT	CASSFELQGGRDTQYF
-	TRBV5-5	TRBD1	TRBJ1-4	TGTGCCAGCAGCTGGACAGGGCGGGAAAAACTGTTTTTT	CASSWTGREKLFF
-	TRBV5-4	TRBD1	TRBJ1-2	TGTGCCAGCAGTCTCCGGGACAGTGGTGGCTACACCTTC	CASSLRDSGGYTF
few	TRBV20-1	-	TRBJ1-1	TGCAGTGCTAGAGATCGGTTGGGACCGAACACTGAAGCTTTCTTT	CSARDRLGPNTEAFF
many	TRBV20-1	-	TRBJ2-7	TGCAGTGCTAGAGATGGTTTCGGCTTCGAGCAGTACTTC	CSARDGFGFEQYF
few	TRBV7-8	-	TRBJ1-4	TGTGCCAGCAGCTTAGAAAGCCGGCAGGCGAATGAAAAACTGTTTTTT	CASSLESRQANEKLFF
-	TRBV19	-	TRBJ1-1	TGTGCCAGTAGTCCCAGAGGAGGGGTTGAAGCTTTCTTT	CASSPRGGVEAFF
few	TRBV2	-	TRBJ2-1	TGTGCCAGCAGCTCCGGGGGGCCCAGGGAGCAGTTCTTC	CASSSGGPREQFF
-	TRBV2	-	TRBJ2-7	TGTGCCAGCAGTGACTCCGGACCCAGGGGTTACGAGCAGTACTTC	CASSDSGPRGYEQYF
-	TRBV7-9	TRBD2	TRBJ2-2	TGTGCCAGCAGCTTAGCGGGAGGGCCTGATGACGGGGAGCTGTTTTTT	CASSLAGGPDDGELFF
few	TRBV7-3	-	TRBJ2-2	TGTGCCAGCAGCCCGGAGAAAGCAGGGGAGCTGTTTTTT	CASSPEKAGELFF
-	TRBV7-9	TRBD2	TRBJ2-5	TGTGCCAGTCTACCGGGACTAGCGGAAGAGACCCAGTACTTC	CASLPGLAEETQYF